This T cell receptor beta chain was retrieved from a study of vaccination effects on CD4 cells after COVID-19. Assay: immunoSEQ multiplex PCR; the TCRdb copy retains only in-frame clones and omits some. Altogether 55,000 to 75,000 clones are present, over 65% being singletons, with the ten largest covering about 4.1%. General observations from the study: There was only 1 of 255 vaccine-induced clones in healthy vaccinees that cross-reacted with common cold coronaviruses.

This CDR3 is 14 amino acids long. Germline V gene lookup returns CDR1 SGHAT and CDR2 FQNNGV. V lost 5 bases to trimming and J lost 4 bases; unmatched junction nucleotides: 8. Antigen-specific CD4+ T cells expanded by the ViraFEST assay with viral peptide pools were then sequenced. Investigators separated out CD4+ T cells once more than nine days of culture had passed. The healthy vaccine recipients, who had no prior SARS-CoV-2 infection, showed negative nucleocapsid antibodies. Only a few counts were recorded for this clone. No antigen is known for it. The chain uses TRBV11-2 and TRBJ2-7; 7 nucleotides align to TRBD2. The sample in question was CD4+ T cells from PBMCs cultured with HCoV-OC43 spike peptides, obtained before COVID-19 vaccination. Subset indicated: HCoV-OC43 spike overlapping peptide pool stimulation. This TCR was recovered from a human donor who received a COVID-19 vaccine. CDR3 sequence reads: CASSTGSGGYEQYV. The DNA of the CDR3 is TGTGCCAGCAGCACAGGATCGGGGGGTTACGAGCAGTACGTC.